The rows below give T cell receptor beta chains drawn from one sample of a study of cytomegalovirus exposure and HLA in healthy donors. Clones were sequenced by immunoSEQ multiplex PCR, and TCRdb holds only the in-frame ones, with some missing. Here the sample spans over 90,000 clones, around 66% being singletons. Sequenced material: PBMCs. The origin of the receptors is a woman aged 45-60 years in good health and CMV-seronegative. CDR3s include the opening cysteine and the closing phenylalanine or tryptophan. D genes are given only for firm matches. Where a row states a size, it is once, few, many or the class of an expanded clone; other rows omit it.

j_call v_call clone_size d_call cdr3_aa cdr3_nt
TRBJ2-1 TRBV4-2 - TRBD2 CASSSPGLAGLYNEQFF TGTGCCAGCAGCTCACCGGGACTAGCGGGGCTATACAATGAGCAGTTCTTC
TRBJ2-1 TRBV19 once TRBD2 CASYGGRSSYNEQFF TGTGCCAGTTACGGCGGGAGGTCTTCCTACAATGAGCAGTTCTTC
TRBJ2-1 TRBV7-9 once - CASNLGTEFF TGTGCCAGCAACCTCGGGACTGAGTTCTTC
TRBJ1-2 TRBV19 - TRBD1 CASSTSIFRGRDVYGYTF TGTGCCAGTAGTACTTCCATCTTCAGGGGGCGAGACGTCTATGGCTACACCTTC
TRBJ2-5 TRBV7-2 - - CASSLGLRGTETQYF TGTGCCAGCAGCTTAGGACTTCGCGGGACGGAGACCCAGTACTTC
TRBJ2-1 TRBV7-3 few TRBD2 CASSSWTRGDEQFF TGTGCCAGCAGCTCCTGGACTAGAGGAGATGAGCAGTTCTTC
TRBJ1-1 TRBV6-1 few - CASIMIPRFDTEAFF TGTGCCAGCATCATGATTCCCCGGTTTGACACTGAAGCTTTCTTT
TRBJ2-1 TRBV6-1 - - CASQGGARSYNEQFF TGTGCCAGCCAAGGAGGGGCAAGGTCCTACAATGAGCAGTTCTTC
TRBJ2-7 TRBV2 - - CASTTEVGEQYF TGTGCCAGCACCACGGAGGTGGGGGAGCAGTACTTC
TRBJ2-7 TRBV18 - TRBD1 CASSPGTGGYEQYF TGTGCCAGCTCACCGGGGACAGGGGGCTACGAGCAGTACTTC
TRBJ1-2 TRBV25-1 few - CASSPSHFYGYTF TGTGCCAGCAGCCCTTCCCACTTCTATGGCTACACCTTC
TRBJ1-5 TRBV7-2 - - CASSLEPGGQPQHF TGTGCCAGCAGCTTAGAACCAGGTGGTCAGCCCCAGCATTTT
TRBJ2-7 TRBV11-2 - - CASSLVSSYEQYF TGTGCCAGCAGCTTAGTTTCCAGCTACGAGCAGTACTTC
TRBJ2-2 TRBV15 - - CATSRDSVNTGELFF TGTGCCACCAGCAGAGATTCCGTGAACACCGGGGAGCTGTTTTTT
TRBJ1-5 TRBV5-3 few TRBD1 CARSRLWGGQGAGCNQPQHF TGTGCCAGAAGCAGATTGTGGGGGGGACAGGGGGCGGGTTGCAATCAGCCCCAGCATTTT
TRBJ1-4 TRBV6-5 - - CASSYGSGEKLFF TGTGCCAGCAGTTACGGGTCGGGGGAAAAACTGTTTTTT
TRBJ1-4 TRBV7-9 few TRBD1 CASSLGDRGDEKLFF TGTGCCAGCAGCTTAGGGGACAGGGGGGATGAAAAACTGTTTTTT
TRBJ2-1 TRBV4-3 - TRBD2 CASSQSGGAGGYEQFF TGCGCCAGCAGCCAGAGCGGTGGGGCGGGAGGTTATGAGCAGTTCTTC
TRBJ2-7 TRBV7-8 - - CASSTSTYSYEQYF TGTGCCAGCAGCACCTCGACATATTCCTACGAGCAGTACTTC
TRBJ1-4 TRBV23-1 - - CAGQGSTNEKLFF TGCGCCGGGCAGGGATCAACTAATGAAAAACTGTTTTTT
TRBJ2-7 TRBV7-2 - TRBD2 CASSPSGDSGYEQYF TGTGCCAGCAGCCCTAGCGGGGACAGTGGGTACGAGCAGTACTTC
TRBJ2-5 TRBV28 - - CASSSSGGAGETQYF TGTGCCAGCAGTTCCTCCGGTGGGGCCGGAGAGACCCAGTACTTC
TRBJ1-2 TRBV7-6 - - CASSLAPGKGSGGYTF TGTGCCAGCAGCTTAGCTCCCGGGAAGGGCAGTGGCGGCTACACCTTC
TRBJ1-2 TRBV6-5 - - CASRITTGENYGYTF TGTGCCAGCAGAATTACGACAGGAGAAAACTATGGCTACACCTTC
TRBJ2-6 TRBV4-1 few - CASSQDRVGANVLTF TGCGCCAGCAGCCAAGACAGGGTTGGGGCCAACGTCCTGACTTTC
TRBJ1-2 TRBV18 - - CASSPSEDYGYTF TGTGCCAGCTCACCCTCGGAGGACTATGGCTACACCTTC
TRBJ2-1 TRBV4-3 - - CASSQGSANYNEQFF TGCGCCAGCAGCCAAGGTTCCGCGAACTACAATGAGCAGTTCTTC